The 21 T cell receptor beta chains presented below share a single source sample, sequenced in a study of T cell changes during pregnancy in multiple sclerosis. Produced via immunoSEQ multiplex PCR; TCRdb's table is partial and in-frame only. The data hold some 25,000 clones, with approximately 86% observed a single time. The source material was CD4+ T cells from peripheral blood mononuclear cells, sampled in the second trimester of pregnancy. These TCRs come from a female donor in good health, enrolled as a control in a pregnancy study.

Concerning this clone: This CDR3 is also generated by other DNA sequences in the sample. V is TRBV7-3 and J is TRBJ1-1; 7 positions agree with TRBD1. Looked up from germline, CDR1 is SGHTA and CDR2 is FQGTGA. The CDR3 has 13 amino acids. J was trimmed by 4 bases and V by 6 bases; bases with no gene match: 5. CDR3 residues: CASSSQGGTEAFF. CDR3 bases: TGTGCCAGCAGTTCTCAGGGGGGCACTGAAGCTTTCTTT. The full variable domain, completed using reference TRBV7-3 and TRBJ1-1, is GAGVSQTPSNKVTEKGKYVELRCDPISGHTALYWYRQSLGQGPEFLIYFQGTGAADDSGLPNDRFFAVRPEGSVSTLKIQRTERGDSAVYLCASSSQGGTEAFFGQGTRLTVV.

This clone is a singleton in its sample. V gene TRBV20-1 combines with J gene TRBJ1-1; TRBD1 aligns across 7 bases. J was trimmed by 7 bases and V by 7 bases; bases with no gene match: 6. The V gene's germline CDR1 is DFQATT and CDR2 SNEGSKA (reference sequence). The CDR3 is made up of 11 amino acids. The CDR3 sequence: CSVQGPFEAFF. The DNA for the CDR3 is TGCAGTGTACAGGGGCCCTTTGAAGCTTTCTTT.

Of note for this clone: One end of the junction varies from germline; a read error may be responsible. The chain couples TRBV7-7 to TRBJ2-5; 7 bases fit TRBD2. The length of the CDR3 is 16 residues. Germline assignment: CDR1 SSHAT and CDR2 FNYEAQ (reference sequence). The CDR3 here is CASSSTGRGRGETQYF. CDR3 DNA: TGTGCTAGCAGCTCCACTGGACGGGGGAGGGGAGAGACCCAGTACTTC.

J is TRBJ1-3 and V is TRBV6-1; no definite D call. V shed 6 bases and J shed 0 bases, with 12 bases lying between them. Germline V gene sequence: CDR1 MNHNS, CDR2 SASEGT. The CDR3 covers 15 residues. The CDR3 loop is CASSLTTSSGNTIYF. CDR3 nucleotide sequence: TGTGCCAGCAGCCTAACCACGAGCTCTGGAAACACCATATATTTT.

The CDR3 sequence: CASSTPQALRTYEQYF. The CDR3 DNA follows: TGCGCCAGCAGCACCCCACAGGCCCTGAGGACCTACGAGCAGTACTTC. This chain connects TRBV10-2 to TRBJ2-7; possibly TRBD1 for D (5 bases). Germline CDR1 reads WSHSY; CDR2 reads SAAADI. V dropped 6 bases and J dropped 2 bases, with 20 bases sitting between them. The CDR3 covers 16 residues.

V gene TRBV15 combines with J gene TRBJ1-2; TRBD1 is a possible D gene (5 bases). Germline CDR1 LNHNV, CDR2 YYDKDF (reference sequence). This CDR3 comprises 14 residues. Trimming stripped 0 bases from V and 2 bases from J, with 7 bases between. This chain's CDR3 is CATSRDQGNYGYTF. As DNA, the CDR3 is TGTGCCACCAGCAGAGATCAGGGCAACTATGGCTACACCTTC.

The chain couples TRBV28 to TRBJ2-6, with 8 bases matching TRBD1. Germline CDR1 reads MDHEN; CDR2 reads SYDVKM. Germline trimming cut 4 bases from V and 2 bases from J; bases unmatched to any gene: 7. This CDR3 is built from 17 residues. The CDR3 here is CASSSVGRGPGANVLTF. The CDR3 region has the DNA TGTGCCAGCAGTTCCGTGGGCAGGGGGCCTGGGGCCAACGTCCTGACTTTC. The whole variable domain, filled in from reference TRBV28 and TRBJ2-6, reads DVKVTQSSRYLVKRTGEKVFLECVQDMDHENMFWYRQDPGLGLRLIYFSYDVKMKEKGDIPEGYSVSREKKERFSLILESASTNQTSMYLCASSSVGRGPGANVLTFGAGSRLTVL.

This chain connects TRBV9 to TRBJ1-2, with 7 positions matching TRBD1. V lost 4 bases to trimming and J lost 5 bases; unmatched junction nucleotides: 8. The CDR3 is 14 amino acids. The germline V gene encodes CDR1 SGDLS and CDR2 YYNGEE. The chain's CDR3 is CASSTRQGGYGYTF. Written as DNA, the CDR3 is TGTGCCAGCAGCACCCGACAGGGCGGATATGGCTACACCTTC.

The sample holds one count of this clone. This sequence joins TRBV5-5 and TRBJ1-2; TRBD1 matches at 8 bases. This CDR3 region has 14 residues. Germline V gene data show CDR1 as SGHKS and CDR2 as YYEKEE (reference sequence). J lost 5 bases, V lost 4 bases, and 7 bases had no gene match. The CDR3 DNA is TGTGCCAGCAGCCCCTTGGACAGGGTATATGGCTACACCTTC. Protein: CASSPLDRVYGYTF.

CDR3 sequence: CASSPRVNTEAFF. CDR3 coding DNA: TGTGCCAGCAGTCCCCGAGTGAACACTGAAGCTTTCTTT. The V call is TRBV6-1, the J call TRBJ1-1; D unclear. Germline CDR1 and CDR2: MNHNS and SASEGT. This CDR3 has 13 amino acids. Trimming pared 5 bases from V and 0 bases from J, leaving 7 bases between.

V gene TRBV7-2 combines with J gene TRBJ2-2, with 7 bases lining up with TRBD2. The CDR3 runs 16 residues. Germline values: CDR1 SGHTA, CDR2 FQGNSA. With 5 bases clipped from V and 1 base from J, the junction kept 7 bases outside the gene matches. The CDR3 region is CASSRNAGENTGELFF. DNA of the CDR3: TGTGCCAGCAGCCGTAACGCGGGGGAGAACACCGGGGAGCTGTTTTTT.

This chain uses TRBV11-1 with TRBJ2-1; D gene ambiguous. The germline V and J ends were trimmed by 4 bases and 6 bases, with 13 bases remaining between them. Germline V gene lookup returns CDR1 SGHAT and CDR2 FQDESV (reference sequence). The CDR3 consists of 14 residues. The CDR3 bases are TGTGCCAGCAGCTCCCTCCTTGGCGGCAATGAGCAGTTCTTC. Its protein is CASSSLLGGNEQFF.

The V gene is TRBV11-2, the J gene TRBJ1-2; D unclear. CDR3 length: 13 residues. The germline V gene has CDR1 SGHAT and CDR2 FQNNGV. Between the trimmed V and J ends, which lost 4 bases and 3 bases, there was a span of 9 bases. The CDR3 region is CASSSYGDYGYTF. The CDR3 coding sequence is TGTGCCAGCAGCTCATACGGAGACTATGGCTACACCTTC.

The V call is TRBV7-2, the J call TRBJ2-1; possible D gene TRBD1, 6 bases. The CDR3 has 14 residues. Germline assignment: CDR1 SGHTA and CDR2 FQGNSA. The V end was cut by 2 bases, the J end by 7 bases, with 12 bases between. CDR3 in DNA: TGTGCCAGCAGCTTAACAGGGACGTGGAATGAGCAGTTCTTC. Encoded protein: CASSLTGTWNEQFF. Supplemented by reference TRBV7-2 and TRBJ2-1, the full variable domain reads GAGVSQSPSNKVTEKGKDVELRCDPISGHTALYWYRQSLGQGLEFLIYFQGNSAPDKSGLPSDRFSAERTGGSVSTLTIQRTQQEDSAVYLCASSLTGTWNEQFFGPGTRLTVL.

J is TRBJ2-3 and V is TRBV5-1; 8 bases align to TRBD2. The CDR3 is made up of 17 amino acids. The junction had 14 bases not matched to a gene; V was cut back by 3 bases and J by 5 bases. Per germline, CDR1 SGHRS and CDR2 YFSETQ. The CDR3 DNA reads TGCGCCAGCAGCTGGACCGTCAGCGGGAGCCCGCAAGATACGCAGTATTTT. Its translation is CASSWTVSGSPQDTQYF.

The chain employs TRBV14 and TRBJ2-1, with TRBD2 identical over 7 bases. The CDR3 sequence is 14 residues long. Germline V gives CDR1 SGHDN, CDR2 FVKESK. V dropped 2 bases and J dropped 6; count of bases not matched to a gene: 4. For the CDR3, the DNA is TGTGCCAGCAGCCAACTACTAGCGACCAATGAGCAGTTCTTC. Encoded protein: CASSQLLATNEQFF. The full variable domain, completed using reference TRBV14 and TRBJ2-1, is EAGVTQFPSHSVIEKGQTVTLRCDPISGHDNLYWYRRVMGKEIKFLLHFVKESKQDESGMPNNRFLAERTGGTYSTLKVQPAELEDSGVYFCASSQLLATNEQFFGPGTRLTVL.

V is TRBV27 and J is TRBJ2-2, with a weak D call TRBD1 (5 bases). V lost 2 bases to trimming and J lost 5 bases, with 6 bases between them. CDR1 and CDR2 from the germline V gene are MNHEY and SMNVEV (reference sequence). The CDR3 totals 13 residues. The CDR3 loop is CASSLRGTGELFF. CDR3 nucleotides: TGTGCCAGCAGTTTAAGGGGTACCGGGGAGCTGTTTTTT.

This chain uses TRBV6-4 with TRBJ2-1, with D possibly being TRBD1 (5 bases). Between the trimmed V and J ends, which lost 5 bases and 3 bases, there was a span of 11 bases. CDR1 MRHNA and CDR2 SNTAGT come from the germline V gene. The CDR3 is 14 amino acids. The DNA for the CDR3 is TGTGCCAGCAGTAGGGAAGGGGTCTACAATGAGCAGTTCTTC. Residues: CASSREGVYNEQFF.

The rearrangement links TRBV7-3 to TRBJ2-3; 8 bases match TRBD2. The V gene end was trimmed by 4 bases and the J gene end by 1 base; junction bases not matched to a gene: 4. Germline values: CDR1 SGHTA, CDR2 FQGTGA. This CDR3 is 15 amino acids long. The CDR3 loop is CASSSLAVRTDTQYF. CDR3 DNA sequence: TGTGCCAGCAGCTCACTAGCGGTCCGCACAGATACGCAGTATTTT.

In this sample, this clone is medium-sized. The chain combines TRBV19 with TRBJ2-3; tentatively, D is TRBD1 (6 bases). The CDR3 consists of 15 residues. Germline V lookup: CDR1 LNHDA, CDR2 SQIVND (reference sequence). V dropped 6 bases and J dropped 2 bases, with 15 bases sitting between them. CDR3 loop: CASSPAGEPTDTQYF. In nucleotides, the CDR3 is TGTGCCAGTAGCCCCGCAGGGGAACCCACAGATACGCAGTATTTT.

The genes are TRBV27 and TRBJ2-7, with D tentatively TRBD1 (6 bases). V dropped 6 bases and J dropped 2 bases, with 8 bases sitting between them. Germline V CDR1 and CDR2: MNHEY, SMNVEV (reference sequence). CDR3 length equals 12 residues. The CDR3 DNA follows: TGTGCCAGCAGGGACAGCGCCTACGAGCAGTACTTC. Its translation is CASRDSAYEQYF.